A single sample is the source of the 10 T cell receptor beta chains below, sequenced in a study of cytomegalovirus exposure and HLA in healthy donors (dated by TCRdb to the late 2010s). Receptor amplification or capture employed the immunoSEQ multiplex PCR assay. The table was pulled from immuneACCESS by TCRdb, which kept in-frame rearrangements only. Such tables lose some clones; where checked, under half of the loss comes from unresolved V genes, and the rest has no known cause. For this sample there are approximately 150,000 clones; 84% appear just once. The ten largest clonotypes hold 10% of the sample. The sample taken for sequencing was PBMCs. The source of these receptors is a man aged 30-40 years in good health and CMV-seropositive.

The chain employs TRBV18 and TRBJ1-1; D remains ambiguous. V lost 1 base and J lost 0, with 15 bases in between. The CDR3 extends over 17 amino acids. Germline CDR1 and CDR2: KGHSH and LQKENI. CDR3 nucleotide sequence: TGTGCCAGCTCACCACATAAAGTCTCCGACATGAACACTGAAGCTTTCTTT. It yields the protein CASSPHKVSDMNTEAFF.

V usage is TRBV4-3 and J usage is TRBJ2-2, with 7 bases fitting TRBD2. The ends lost 1 base at V and 5 bases at J; junction bases unmatched: 7. The germline V gene encodes CDR1 LGHNA and CDR2 YSLEER. This CDR3 region has 16 residues. The CDR3 nucleotides read TGCGCCAGCAGCCAAGGGACTAGAGCTTTGACCGGGGAGCTGTTTTTT. Translated: CASSQGTRALTGELFF.

CDR3 in DNA: TGTGCCAGCAGTCCTCCCCAGCAGGGGGGCTCCTACGAGCAGTACTTC. Its translation: CASSPPQQGGSYEQYF. The chain couples TRBV28 to TRBJ2-7, with D possibly being TRBD1 (7 bases). The germline V gene has CDR1 MDHEN and CDR2 SYDVKM. Trimming removed 5 bases at V and 0 bases at J, with 17 bases between. This CDR3 region has 16 residues.

Note on this clone: Other DNA sequences in the same sample also yield this CDR3. J is TRBJ2-2 and V is TRBV5-1; D is undetermined. V was clipped by 0 bases and J by 1 base, with 7 bases between them. The V gene's germline CDR1 is SGHRS and CDR2 YFSETQ. The CDR3 length is 15 residues. For the CDR3, the DNA is TGCGCCAGCAGCTTGGCAGAATTGAACACCGGGGAGCTGTTTTTT. Its translation: CASSLAELNTGELFF.

The gene calls are TRBV15 and TRBJ1-1; D unclear. The V end was cut by 3 bases, the J end by 3 bases, with 5 bases between. CDR3 size: 12 residues. Germline V lookup: CDR1 LNHNV, CDR2 YYDKDF (reference sequence). CDR3 sequence reads: CATSRRDTEAFF. The CDR3 DNA sequence: TGTGCCACCAGCAGGCGCGACACTGAAGCTTTCTTT.

The chain recombines TRBV21-1 with TRBJ2-7; the table's D call TRBD2 went unverified against the DNA. TRBV21-1 has pseudogene status. This CDR3 has 13 amino acids. The CDR3 DNA reads as TGTGCCAGCCCCATCTGGAGGTGTTACGAGCAGTACTTC. The encoded protein is CASPIWRCYEQYF.

The sample holds a few counts of this clone. The chain carries TRBV7-3 and TRBJ2-7, with D hard to call. Deletions cut 0 bases from V and 8 bases from J, with 11 bases between. The CDR3 runs 13 residues. Germline-derived CDR1 and CDR2 are SGHTA and FQGTGA. CDR3 loop: CASSLTLDSQQYF. In DNA form, the CDR3 reads TGTGCCAGCAGCTTAACCCTAGATAGCCAGCAGTACTTC. Complete variable domain (other parts from reference TRBV7-3 and TRBJ2-7): GAGVSQTPSNKVTEKGKYVELRCDPISGHTALYWYRQSLGQGPEFLIYFQGTGAADDSGLPNDRFFAVRPEGSVSTLKIQRTERGDSAVYLCASSLTLDSQQYFGPGTRLTVT.

V is TRBV27 and J is TRBJ1-2; D is unresolved. The V gene lost 8 bases and the J gene lost 6 bases, with 19 bases spanning the gap. The CDR3 is 14 amino acids. Per germline, CDR1 MNHEY and CDR2 SMNVEV (reference sequence). The CDR3 spells CASGFPGSLNGYTF. Here the CDR3 DNA reads TGTGCCAGCGGCTTTCCGGGGTCGTTGAATGGCTACACCTTC.

The rearrangement uses TRBV5-1 and TRBJ2-2, with 7 bases that match TRBD1. Germline CDR1 and CDR2: SGHRS and YFSETQ. V lost 1 base and J lost 6; bases outside the gene matches: 9. The CDR3 consists of 16 residues. CDR3 loop: CASSLSGGLLAGELFF. The CDR3 DNA is TGCGCCAGCAGCTTGTCAGGGGGATTATTAGCCGGGGAGCTGTTTTTT.

The chain's CDR3 is CSVEDGQLNYGYTF. CDR3 DNA sequence: TGCAGCGTTGAAGATGGGCAGCTTAACTATGGCTACACCTTC. The chain carries TRBV29-1 and TRBJ1-2; D is unclear. V was cut by 0 bases and J by 1 base, with 9 bases left in between. Germline-derived CDR1 and CDR2 are SQVTM and ANQGSEA. The CDR3 is 14 amino acids. Supplemented by reference TRBV29-1 and TRBJ1-2, the full variable domain reads SAVISQKPSRDICQRGTSLTIQCQVDSQVTMMFWYRQQPGQSLTLIATANQGSEATYESGFVIDKFPISRPNLTFSTLTVSNMSPEDSSIYLCSVEDGQLNYGYTFGSGTRLTVV.